This T cell receptor beta chain originates from a study of OX40 agonist ivuxolimab in advanced cancers. Study-wide context: Cohort: about 80% men, mean age about 60, aged roughly 23 to 79.

No patient had autoimmune disease or received systemic immunosuppression. Only in-frame clones appear in the TCRdb table, and some are missing; sequencing was by immunoSEQ multiplex PCR. The data hold 55,000 to 85,000 clones, with approximately 86% observed a single time. This clone occurred a few times. What it binds is not known. Findings and limits, study-wide: There were, on average, more expanded clones in CD8+ T cells than in CD4+.

Source: CD4+ or CD8+ T cells sorted from blood, taken in a trial of the OX40 agonist ivuxolimab. This TCR came from an adult with an advanced solid tumor such as melanoma, head and neck, liver or kidney cancer.

The CDR3 nucleotides are TGTGCCAGCAGCTTTGCCGGGACTAGCGATGAGCAGTACTTC. This gives the protein CASSFAGTSDEQYF. The rearrangement uses TRBV7-2 and TRBJ2-7, with 10 bases that match TRBD2. CDR3 size: 14 residues. Trimming removed 3 bases from V and 7 bases from J; junction bases left unmatched: 6. The V gene's germline CDR1 is SGHTA and CDR2 FQGNSA.